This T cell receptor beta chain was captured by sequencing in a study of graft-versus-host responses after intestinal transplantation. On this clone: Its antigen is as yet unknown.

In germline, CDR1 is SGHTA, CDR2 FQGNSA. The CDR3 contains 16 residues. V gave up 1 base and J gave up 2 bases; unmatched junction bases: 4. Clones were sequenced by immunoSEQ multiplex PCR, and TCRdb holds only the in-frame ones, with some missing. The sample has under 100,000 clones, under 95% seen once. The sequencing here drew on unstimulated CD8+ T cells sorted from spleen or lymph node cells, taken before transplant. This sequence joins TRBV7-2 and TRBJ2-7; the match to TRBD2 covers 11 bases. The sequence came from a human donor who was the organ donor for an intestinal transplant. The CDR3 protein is CASSLGDSGGAYEQYF. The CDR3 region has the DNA TGTGCCAGCAGCTTAGGAGATAGCGGGGGGGCCTACGAGCAGTACTTC.